This T cell receptor (beta chain) appears in the sequencing data of a study of identical twins. TCRdb recomputed calls from the 5' RACE reads with MiXCR, one row per CDR3 protein. This sample has about 920,000 distinct CDR3 sequences, with roughly an eighth found just once. V lost 7 bases, J lost 2 bases, and 8 bases stayed unmatched. CDR3 length: 14 residues. This sample was shared with a second study, whose subject was yellow fever vaccine responses in identical twins. That paper states: Twins reportedly showed a vaccine T cell response that seemed partly convergent and partly personalized.

The V gene is TRBV12-3 or TRBV12-4, the J gene TRBJ2-7, with 7 nucleotides matching TRBD1. The sequence was obtained from a woman aged 18-29 years in good health. The sequenced sample consisted of PBMCs. CDR3 region: CASTETGVPYEQYF. DNA for the CDR3: TGTGCCAGCACTGAAACAGGGGTACCCTACGAGCAGTACTTC.